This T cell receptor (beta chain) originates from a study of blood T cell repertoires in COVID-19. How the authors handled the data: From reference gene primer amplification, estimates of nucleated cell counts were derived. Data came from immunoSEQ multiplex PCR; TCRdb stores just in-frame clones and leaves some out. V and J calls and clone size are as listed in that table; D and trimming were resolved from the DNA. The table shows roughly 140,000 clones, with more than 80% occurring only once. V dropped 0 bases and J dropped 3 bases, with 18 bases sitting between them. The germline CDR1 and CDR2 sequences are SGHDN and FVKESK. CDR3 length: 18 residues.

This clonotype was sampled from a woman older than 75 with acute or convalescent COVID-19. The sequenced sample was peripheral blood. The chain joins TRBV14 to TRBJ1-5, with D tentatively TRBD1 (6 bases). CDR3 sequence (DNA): TGTGCCAGCAGCCAAGACCCCGGACAGTTTAACTTCAATCAGCCCCAGCATTTT. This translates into CASSQDPGQFNFNQPQHF.